This T cell receptor (beta chain) was identified during a study of cytomegalovirus exposure and HLA in healthy donors. Study-level findings and limits: Differences between HLA loci emerged in a later analysis of TCR association rates, with DRB1 most and HLA-C fewest. A later analysis found that most CMV-associated TCR beta chains appeared HLA-restricted. Previously analyzed data showed that most TCR beta V segments were productive at a frequency of about 87% or about 30%. Another analysis was done later, and it associated around 16,000 TCR beta sequences with HLA alleles at 0.05 false discovery rate.

Researchers ran the PCR with 60 Vbeta and 13 Jbeta primers. Method: immunoSEQ multiplex PCR; TCRdb's copy keeps in-frame clones and lacks some. Of roughly 130,000 clones listed, approximately 84% were seen once; the top ten hold about 2.9%. V lost 0 bases to trimming and J lost 9 bases, with 15 bases between them. The CDR3 totals 14 residues. CDR1 is SGDLS, CDR2 YYNGEE, per germline. This clone was found once. Its antigen remains unidentified. The TCR comes from a boy younger than 10 in good health and CMV-seronegative. V and J are TRBV9 and TRBJ2-5, with D perhaps matching TRBD1 (5 bases). The sequenced sample was PBMCs. In nucleotides, the CDR3 is TGTGCCAGCAGCGTAGAAGGGGCAGCAGCCGCCCAGTACTTC. Encoded protein: CASSVEGAAAAQYF.